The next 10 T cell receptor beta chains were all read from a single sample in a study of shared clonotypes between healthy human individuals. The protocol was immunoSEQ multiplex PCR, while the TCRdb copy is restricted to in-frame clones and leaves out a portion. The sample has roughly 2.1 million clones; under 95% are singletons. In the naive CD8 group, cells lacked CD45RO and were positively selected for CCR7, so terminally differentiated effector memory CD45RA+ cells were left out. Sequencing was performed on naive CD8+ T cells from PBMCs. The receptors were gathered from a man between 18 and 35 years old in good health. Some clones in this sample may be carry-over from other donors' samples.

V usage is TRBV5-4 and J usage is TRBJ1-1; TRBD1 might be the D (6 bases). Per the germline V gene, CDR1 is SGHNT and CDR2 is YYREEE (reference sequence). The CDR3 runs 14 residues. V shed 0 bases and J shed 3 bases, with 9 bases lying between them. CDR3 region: CASSLGRGDTEAFF. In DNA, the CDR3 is TGTGCCAGCAGCTTGGGTAGGGGGGACACTGAAGCTTTCTTT.

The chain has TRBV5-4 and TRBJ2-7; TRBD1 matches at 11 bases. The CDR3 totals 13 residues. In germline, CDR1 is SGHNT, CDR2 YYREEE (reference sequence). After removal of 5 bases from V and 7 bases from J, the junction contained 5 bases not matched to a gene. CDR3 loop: CASSIGTGGEQYF. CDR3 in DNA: TGTGCCAGCAGTATTGGGACAGGGGGAGAGCAGTACTTC. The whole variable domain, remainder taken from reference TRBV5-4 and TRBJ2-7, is ETGVTQSPTHLIKTRGQQVTLRCSSQSGHNTVSWYQQALGQGPQFIFQYYREEENGRGNFPPRFSGLQFPNYSSELNVNALELDDSALYLCASSIGTGGEQYFGPGTRLTVT.

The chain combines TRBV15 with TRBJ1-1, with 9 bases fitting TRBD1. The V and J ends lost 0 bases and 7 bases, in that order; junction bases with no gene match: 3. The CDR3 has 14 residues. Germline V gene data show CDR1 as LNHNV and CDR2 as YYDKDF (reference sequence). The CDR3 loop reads CATSRETGGLEAFF. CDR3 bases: TGTGCCACCAGCAGAGAAACAGGGGGCCTTGAAGCTTTCTTT.

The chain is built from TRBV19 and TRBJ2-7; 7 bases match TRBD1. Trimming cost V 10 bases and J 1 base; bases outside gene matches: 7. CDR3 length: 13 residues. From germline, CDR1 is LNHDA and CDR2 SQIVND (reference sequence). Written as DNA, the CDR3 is TGTGCCACCGAGGACAGGCTGTCCTACGAGCAGTACTTC. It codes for CATEDRLSYEQYF.

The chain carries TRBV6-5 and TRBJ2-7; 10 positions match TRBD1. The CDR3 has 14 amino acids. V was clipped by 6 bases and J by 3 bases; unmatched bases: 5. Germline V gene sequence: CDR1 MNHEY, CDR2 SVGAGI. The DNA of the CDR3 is TGTGCCAGCAGCCCGTGGACAGGGGGCTACGAGCAGTACTTC. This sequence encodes CASSPWTGGYEQYF.

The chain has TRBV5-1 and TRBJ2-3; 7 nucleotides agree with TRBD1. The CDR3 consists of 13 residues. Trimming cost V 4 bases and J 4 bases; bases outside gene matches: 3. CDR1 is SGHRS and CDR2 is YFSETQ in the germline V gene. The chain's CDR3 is CASSEGASDTQYF. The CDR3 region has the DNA TGCGCCAGCAGCGAGGGGGCTTCAGATACGCAGTATTTT.

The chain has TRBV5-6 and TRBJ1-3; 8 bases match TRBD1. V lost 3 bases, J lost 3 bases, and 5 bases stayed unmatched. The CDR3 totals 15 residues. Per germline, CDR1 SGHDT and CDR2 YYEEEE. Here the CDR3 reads CASSYTGGGGNTIYF. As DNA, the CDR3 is TGTGCCAGCAGCTATACAGGGGGAGGTGGAAACACCATATATTTT. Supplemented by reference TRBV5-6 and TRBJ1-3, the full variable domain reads DAGVTQSPTHLIKTRGQQVTLRCSPKSGHDTVSWYQQALGQGPQFIFQYYEEEERQRGNFPDRFSGHQFPNYSSELNVNALLLGDSALYLCASSYTGGGGNTIYFGEGSWLTVV.

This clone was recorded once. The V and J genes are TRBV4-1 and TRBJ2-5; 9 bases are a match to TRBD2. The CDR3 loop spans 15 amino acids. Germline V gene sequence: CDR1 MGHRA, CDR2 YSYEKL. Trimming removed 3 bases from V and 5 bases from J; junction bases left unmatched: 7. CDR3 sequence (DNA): TGCGCCAGCAGCCAGCTAGCGGGGACGGGGGAGACCCAGTACTTC. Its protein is CASSQLAGTGETQYF.

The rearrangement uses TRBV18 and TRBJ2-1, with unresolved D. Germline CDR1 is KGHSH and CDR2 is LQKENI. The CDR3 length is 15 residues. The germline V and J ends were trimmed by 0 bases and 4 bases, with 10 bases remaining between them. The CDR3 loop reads CASSPPSRRYNEQFF. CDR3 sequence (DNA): TGTGCCAGCTCACCACCGAGCCGGAGATACAATGAGCAGTTCTTC. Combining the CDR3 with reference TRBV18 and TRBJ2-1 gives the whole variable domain NAGVMQNPRHLVRRRGQEARLRCSPMKGHSHVYWYRQLPEEGLKFMVYLQKENIIDESGMPKERFSAEFPKEGPSILRIQQVVRGDSAAYFCASSPPSRRYNEQFFGPGTRLTVL.

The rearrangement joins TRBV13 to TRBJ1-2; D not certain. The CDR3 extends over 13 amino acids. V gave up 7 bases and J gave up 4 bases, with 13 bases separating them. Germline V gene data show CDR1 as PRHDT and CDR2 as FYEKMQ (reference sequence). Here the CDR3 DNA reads TGTGCCAGCACCGGGAGCGAGGGCTATGGCTACACCTTC. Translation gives CASTGSEGYGYTF.